Each of the 10 T cell receptor beta chains below was sequenced from the same sample in a study of shared clonotypes between healthy human individuals. The data were produced by immunoSEQ multiplex PCR, yet TCRdb's version contains in-frame clones alone and is incomplete. Of 2 million to 2.5 million clones listed, around 92% are singletons. Sequencing used naive CD4+ T cells from PBMCs. The sample's subset: CD45RA+ positively selected. Every receptor here comes from a man aged 18 to 29 in good health. Some clones in this sample may be carry-over from other donors' samples.

CDR3 in DNA: TGTGCCAGCAGCACGCGACAGGGCGAGTATGGCTACACCTTC. The encoded protein is CASSTRQGEYGYTF. The chain links TRBV7-8 to TRBJ1-2, with 7 bases aligning to TRBD1. The CDR3 contains 14 residues. CDR1 and CDR2 from the germline V gene are SGHVS and FQNEAQ. Germline trimming cut 5 bases from V and 5 bases from J; bases unmatched to any gene: 8. The entire variable domain, with the rest obtained from reference TRBV7-8 and TRBJ1-2, is as follows: GAGVSQSPRYKVAKRGQDVALRCDPISGHVSLFWYQQALGQGPEFLTYFQNEAQLDKSGLPSDRFFAERPEGSVSTLKIQRTQQEDSAVYLCASSTRQGEYGYTFGSGTRLTVV.

The chain couples TRBV9 to TRBJ2-6; 8 positions agree with TRBD1. This CDR3 region has 16 residues. Germline CDR1 reads SGDLS; CDR2 reads YYNGEE. V lost 4 bases, J lost 0 bases, and 3 bases stayed unmatched. CDR3 amino acids: CASSRQGISGANVLTF. The CDR3 region has the DNA TGTGCCAGCAGCCGACAGGGGATCTCTGGGGCCAACGTCCTGACTTTC.

The chain is built from TRBV7-6 and TRBJ2-7; 9 bases line up with TRBD1. CDR3 length: 15 residues. After removal of 5 bases from V and 2 bases from J, the junction contained 7 bases not matched to a gene. Germline lookup yields CDR1 SGHVS and CDR2 FNYEAQ. The CDR3 reads CASSISGTGTYEQYF. CDR3 nucleotide sequence: TGTGCCAGCAGCATATCCGGGACAGGGACCTACGAGCAGTACTTC.

The chain couples TRBV25-1 to TRBJ1-1, with 7 positions matching TRBD1. This CDR3 spans 15 amino acids. Germline lookup yields CDR1 MGHDK and CDR2 SYGVNS. Trimming at V came to 0 bases and at J to 5 bases, leaving 6 bases not matched to a gene. CDR3 nucleotide sequence: TGTGCCAGCAGTGAATACGAGGGGGCGGGAACTGAAGCTTTCTTT. Translated, it gives CASSEYEGAGTEAFF.

The J gene is TRBJ2-1, the V gene TRBV29-1; 13 positions agree with TRBD2. Germline V gives CDR1 SQVTM, CDR2 ANQGSEA. J lost 6 bases, V lost 2 bases, and 1 base had no gene match. The CDR3 sequence is 14 residues long. As DNA, the CDR3 is TGCAGCGTTGAAACTAGCGGGAGGGCCAATGAGCAGTTCTTC. This sequence encodes CSVETSGRANEQFF.

This clone was seen just once. The chain couples TRBV27 to TRBJ1-3, with 8 positions matching TRBD1. In germline, CDR1 is MNHEY, CDR2 SMNVEV (reference sequence). The CDR3 has 17 residues. Trimming cost V 7 bases and J 0 bases; bases outside gene matches: 11. The chain's CDR3 is CASTKTGDLNSGNTIYF. CDR3 nucleotide sequence: TGTGCCAGCACCAAGACAGGGGATCTTAACTCTGGAAACACCATATATTTT.

The rearrangement links TRBV11-2 to TRBJ2-3; D uncertain. This CDR3 contains 13 residues. CDR1 SGHAT and CDR2 FQNNGV come from the germline V gene. V shed 6 bases and J shed 5 bases, with 12 bases lying between them. The DNA for the CDR3 is TGTGCCAGCAGTCTAGGGCACAGAGATACGCAGTATTTT. The encoded protein is CASSLGHRDTQYF.

This clone was observed a few times. This chain links TRBV28 with TRBJ1-1; TRBD1 might be the D (6 bases). Trimming stripped 5 bases from V and 5 bases from J, with 15 bases between. CDR1 is MDHEN, CDR2 SYDVKM, per germline. This CDR3 is 14 amino acids long. The CDR3 DNA follows: TGTGCCAGCAGTCAAATCACAGGGTGGACTGAAGCTTTCTTT. It translates to CASSQITGWTEAFF.

V usage is TRBV15 and J usage is TRBJ1-2; 9 bases line up with TRBD1. This CDR3 contains 16 residues. J was trimmed by 4 bases and V by 4 bases; bases with no gene match: 10. From germline, CDR1 is LNHNV and CDR2 YYDKDF (reference sequence). The CDR3: CATSIYGTGSGYGYTF. The CDR3 region has the DNA TGTGCCACCAGCATCTACGGGACAGGGAGCGGCTATGGCTACACCTTC. Based on the CDR3 plus reference TRBV15 and TRBJ1-2, the full variable domain is DAMVIQNPRYQVTQFGKPVTLSCSQTLNHNVMYWYQQKSSQAPKLLFHYYDKDFNNEADTPDNFQSRRPNTSFCFLDIRSPGLGDTAMYLCATSIYGTGSGYGYTFGSGTRLTVV.

V and J are TRBV4-2 and TRBJ2-1, with D unclear. This CDR3 spans 12 amino acids. The V end was cut by 3 bases, the J end by 6 bases, with 6 bases between. Germline loops: CDR1 LGHNA, CDR2 YNFKEQ. The CDR3 DNA reads as TGTGCCAGCAGCCATTCTCTCAATGAGCAGTTCTTC. This codes for CASSHSLNEQFF.